This T cell receptor (beta chain) was sequenced during a study of T cell repertoires in cytomegalovirus infection. As for the study in general: HLA-B-restricted CMV epitopes that are well studied, plus recently identified HLA-C-restricted ones, were used by the study. Based on public TCR beta signatures, there were indications of CMV infection and of a matching HLA type.

One entry per CDR3 protein results from TCRdb running MiXCR on the reads. The data show 250,000 to 300,000 distinct CDR3 sequences, with approximately 22% seen just once and roughly 19% held by the top ten. The CDR3 length is 13 residues. Germline CDR1 and CDR2: DFQATT and SNEGSKA (reference sequence). Comment on this clonotype: Its specificity is unknown.

General observations from the study: CMV carriers having the relevant HLA were flagged by cumulative public TCR beta family frequency.

The chain has TRBV20-1 and TRBJ1-1, with D possibly being TRBD1 (5 bases). The sequence was collected from a human donor in good health (CMV status not recorded). Some clones in this sample may be carry-over from other donors' samples. The specimen comprised cultured PBMCs, sampled from culture after CMV antigen stimulation. For the CDR3, the DNA is TGCAGCTCCCGAGGGGTTCAACACTCTGAAGCTTTCTTT. Translating it yields CSSRGVQHSEAFF.